This passage covers 18 T cell receptor beta chains from one sample sequenced in a study of T cells in localized non-small cell lung cancer. The protocol was immunoSEQ multiplex PCR, while the TCRdb copy is restricted to in-frame clones and leaves out a portion. This table has about 2,900 clones, around 24% appearing once. Sequences were derived from lung tumor tissue, sampled before any cancer treatment. Source of these receptors: a man aged 35 to 69 with stage I lung adenocarcinoma.

The table lists this clone with a few counts. CDR3 DNA sequence: TGTGCCAGCAACGATTACAGGGGAAATGAGCAGTTCTTC. Amino acids: CASNDYRGNEQFF. This sequence joins TRBV28 and TRBJ2-1; 7 bases line up with TRBD1. This CDR3 contains 13 residues. From germline, CDR1 is MDHEN and CDR2 SYDVKM. V shed 7 bases and J 7 bases; nucleotides not matched to a gene: 7. The full variable domain, in which reference TRBV28 and TRBJ2-1 provide the parts outside the CDR3, is DVKVTQSSRYLVKRTGEKVFLECVQDMDHENMFWYRQDPGLGLRLIYFSYDVKMKEKGDIPEGYSVSREKKERFSLILESASTNQTSMYLCASNDYRGNEQFFGPGTRLTVL.

Judged by abundance, this clone is medium-sized. The V and J genes are TRBV6-8 and TRBJ2-3; possible D gene TRBD1, 5 bases. CDR1 is MNHGY, CDR2 SAAAGT, per germline. The CDR3 runs 13 residues. The V end lost 5 bases, the J end lost 8 bases, and 14 bases lay between the germline ends. The CDR3 nucleotides are TGTGCCAGCAGTCTAAGCAGGGAAGGTACGCAGTATTTT. This gives the protein CASSLSREGTQYF.

This sequence joins TRBV25-1 and TRBJ1-1; D gene unclear. Trimming removed 8 bases at V and 2 bases at J, with 9 bases between. Germline CDR1 MGHDK, CDR2 SYGVNS. The CDR3 has 12 residues. CDR3: CASGLGNTEAFF. The CDR3 DNA reads TGTGCCAGCGGTTTGGGTAACACTGAAGCTTTCTTT. The variable domain in full, completed from reference TRBV25-1 and TRBJ1-1, reads EADIYQTPRYLVIGTGKKITLECSQTMGHDKMYWYQQDPGMELHLIHYSYGVNSTEKGDLSSESTVSRIRTEHFPLTLESARPSHTSQYLCASGLGNTEAFFGQGTRLTVV.

This clone is judged medium-sized. V and J are TRBV9 and TRBJ1-5; perhaps TRBD1 as D (5 bases). Per germline, CDR1 SGDLS and CDR2 YYNGEE. CDR3 size: 16 residues. V lost 2 bases, J lost 3 bases, and 15 bases lay in between. The DNA for the CDR3 is TGTGCCAGCAGCGTGTGGGCAGGGTCCCTCAATCAGCCCCAGCATTTT. Encoded protein: CASSVWAGSLNQPQHF.

This clone was seen only a few times. CDR3 in amino acids: CASSPLRSPLHF. In DNA form, the CDR3 reads TGTGCCAGCAGCCCCCTGCGCTCACCCCTCCACTTT. This chain uses TRBV6-8 with TRBJ1-6; D is unclear. This CDR3 has 12 amino acids. Germline CDR1 MNHGY, CDR2 SAAAGT. Trimming removed 6 bases at V and 10 bases at J, with 10 bases between.

This clone was counted between two and nine times. The chain uses TRBV11-3 and TRBJ2-1; 7 nucleotides match TRBD1. This CDR3 comprises 19 residues. V trimming: 1 base; J trimming: 3 bases; junction bases outside the gene matches: 15. Per the germline V gene, CDR1 is SGHNT and CDR2 is YENEEA. This CDR3 is CASSLGGAKPQGNYNEQFF. The CDR3 coding sequence is TGTGCCAGCAGCTTAGGGGGCGCTAAGCCACAGGGGAACTACAATGAGCAGTTCTTC.

This clone was observed a few times. This chain links TRBV7-5 with TRBJ2-1. TRBV7-5 is a pseudogene segment. The CDR3 is 15 residues long. The CDR3 spells CASSLGSASYNEQFF. The CDR3, as DNA: TGTGCCAGCAGCTTAGGGTCGGCCTCCTACAATGAGCAGTTCTTC.

This clone turned up a few times. This rearrangement joins TRBV6-8 to TRBJ2-1; either TRBD1 or TRBD2 may supply D (5 bases each). V gave up 6 bases and J gave up 0 bases, with 15 bases separating them. In germline, CDR1 is MNHGY, CDR2 SAAAGT. The CDR3 sequence is 16 residues long. The CDR3 DNA sequence: TGTGCCAGCAGCCACACCGGGACCCACTCCTACAATGAGCAGTTCTTC. This encodes CASSHTGTHSYNEQFF.

This chain links TRBV29-1 with TRBJ2-5; the match to TRBD1 covers 9 bases. CDR3 length equals 12 residues. Germline values: CDR1 SQVTM, CDR2 ANQGSEA. V shed 4 bases and J 5 bases; nucleotides not matched to a gene: 2. CDR3 DNA sequence: TGCAGCGTTGCGGACAGGGGTGAGACCCAGTACTTC. Protein sequence: CSVADRGETQYF.

This clone is medium-sized in the sample. V usage is TRBV11-3 and J usage is TRBJ2-7, with TRBD2 matching 12 bases. V dropped 3 bases and J dropped 7; count of bases not matched to a gene: 13. Germline CDR1 SGHNT, CDR2 YENEEA. The CDR3 runs 17 residues. The chain's CDR3 is CASSLPSGRAGSSEQYF. CDR3 sequence (DNA): TGTGCCAGCAGCTTGCCTAGCGGGAGGGCCGGTTCAAGTGAGCAGTACTTC.

The V and J genes are TRBV6-8 and TRBJ1-3, with D unclear. This CDR3 comprises 15 residues. The V and J ends lost 0 bases and 4 bases respectively, with 10 bases between them. In germline, CDR1 is MNHGY, CDR2 SAAAGT. CDR3 DNA sequence: TGTGCCAGCAGTTACTCCCGGGGTCTCGGAAACACCATATATTTT. Residues: CASSYSRGLGNTIYF.

This clone was observed a few times. The chain joins TRBV19 to TRBJ1-1; D not resolved. The V gene lost 3 bases and the J gene lost 3 bases, with 8 bases spanning the gap. Per germline, CDR1 LNHDA and CDR2 SQIVND (reference sequence). CDR3 size: 13 residues. The CDR3 reads CASSIRWDTEAFF. As DNA, the CDR3 is TGTGCCAGTAGTATCCGGTGGGACACTGAAGCTTTCTTT.

The table lists this clone with many counts. The gene calls are TRBV11-3 and TRBJ1-6, with D perhaps TRBD1 (6 bases). Germline loops: CDR1 SGHNT, CDR2 YENEEA. This CDR3 has 16 amino acids. The germline V and J ends were trimmed by 4 bases and 0 bases, with 10 bases remaining between them. The CDR3 nucleotides are TGTGCCAGCAGCTCAGACAGGAGCTCCTATAATTCACCCCTCCACTTT. It translates to CASSSDRSSYNSPLHF.

This clone counts as medium-sized. The CDR3 DNA is TGTGCCAGCAGTCCGGGACTAGCGGGAGGGAAGCAGTTCTTC. Its protein product is CASSPGLAGGKQFF. This chain uses TRBV11-3 with TRBJ2-1, with TRBD2 matching 16 bases. CDR3 length equals 14 residues. Per germline, CDR1 SGHNT and CDR2 YENEEA. With V trimmed by 6 bases and J by 11 bases, 4 bases remained unmatched.

The sample holds a few counts of this clone. The gene calls are TRBV11-3 and TRBJ2-1; tentatively, D is TRBD1 (5 bases). The CDR3 is made up of 15 amino acids. The V end was cut by 8 bases, the J end by 0 bases, with 14 bases between. CDR1 and CDR2 from the germline V gene are SGHNT and YENEEA. In nucleotides, the CDR3 is TGTGCCAGCCTCCCCGGTGGGGCCTCCTACAATGAGCAGTTCTTC. Encoded protein: CASLPGGASYNEQFF.

J is TRBJ2-1 and V is TRBV30, with D possibly being TRBD2 (5 bases). The length of the CDR3 is 13 residues. The V gene lost 2 bases and the J gene lost 6 bases, with 11 bases spanning the gap. The V gene's germline CDR1 is GTSNPN and CDR2 SVGIG (reference sequence). For the CDR3, the DNA is TGTGCCTGGAGTTTGGCTAGCCCCAATGAGCAGTTCTTC. Its translation: CAWSLASPNEQFF.

The rearrangement uses TRBV15 and TRBJ1-6; 7 bases agree with TRBD1. The CDR3 has 15 residues. V was pared by 8 bases and J by 6 bases, with 10 bases of the junction left unmatched. Germline V lookup: CDR1 LNHNV, CDR2 YYDKDF (reference sequence). CDR3 bases: TGTGCCACCGAAAACAGGGGTTTGATTAATTCACCCCTCCACTTT. Protein sequence: CATENRGLINSPLHF.

The V gene is TRBV14, the J gene TRBJ1-1; D gene uncertain. The germline CDR1 and CDR2 sequences are SGHDN and FVKESK. This CDR3 is built from 14 residues. Trimming left V 1 base short and J 5 bases short, with 11 bases between. CDR3 protein: CASSQVLRETEAFF. The DNA of the CDR3 is TGTGCCAGCAGCCAAGTATTAAGGGAAACTGAAGCTTTCTTT.